This TCR beta chain is drawn from a study of Ad26.COV2.S vaccination and SARS-CoV-2 variants. Study details: Participant was drawn from the COV1001 Ad26.COV2.S trial arm. Participants got Ad26.COV2.S intramuscularly, once or twice 56 days apart.

Specified treatment: some 20 received Ad26.COV2.S at low or high dose, single or two shots; several received placebo; per-sample allocation not given. The samples date from day 63 after the first vaccine or placebo injection. Wuhan-strain SARS-CoV-2 spike was expressed by the Ad26 vector that made up the vaccine. With regard to this clone: Its antigen is unknown.

Study-level findings and limits: A substantial breadth of spike-specific CD8+ and CD4+ T cell responses after vaccination has been reported.

The assay was immunoSEQ multiplex PCR, and TCRdb's table has in-frame clones only and misses some. The data show 300,000 to 500,000 clones, roughly nine tenths seen once. This receptor was taken from a person between 18 and 59 years old who received the Ad26.COV2.S COVID-19 vaccine or a placebo. The specimen was peripheral blood, collected in a trial of Ad26.COV2.S vaccine versus placebo.

Here the CDR3 DNA reads TGTGCCAGCAGCGCGGGGACCTTTAATTCACCCCTCCACTTT. Encoded protein: CASSAGTFNSPLHF. This chain joins TRBV6-4 and TRBJ1-6; tentatively, D is TRBD1 (5 bases). This CDR3 is built from 14 residues. Germline V gene sequence: CDR1 MRHNA, CDR2 SNTAGT. Trimming took off 6 bases at V and 6 bases at J, with 12 bases between the two ends.